This T cell receptor (beta chain) was sequenced in a study of identical twins. Deletions cut 6 bases from V and 1 base from J, with 16 bases between. This CDR3 spans 15 amino acids. Only healthy Caucasians were enrolled as donors. This clonotype was counted a few times. MiXCR, run by TCRdb on the 5' RACE reads, gives a single entry per CDR3 protein. The profile shows more than 600,000 distinct CDR3 sequences, about 18% of them singletons. The same sample was also used in a study of T cells expressing NK-cell markers. According to that study: Top CD8+ clonotypes included the dominant CD3+CD56+NKG2C+ clonotypes in roughly 6 donors.

This chain connects TRBV12-3 or TRBV12-4 to TRBJ2-7; D might be TRBD1 (7 bases). The TCR originated in a woman younger than 30 in good health. The sequenced material came from PBMCs. CDR3 in amino acids: CASSHGSGGSYEQYF. The CDR3 DNA is TGTGCCAGCAGCCACGGGTCAGGGGGGTCCTACGAGCAGTACTTC.